This record covers a single T cell receptor (beta chain). The antigen is not known. TCR beta CDR3 regions were amplified from RNA. With the HTBI primer set, the TCR CDR3 went through a first round of RT-PCR. MiXCR, run by TCRdb on the multiplex PCR reads, gives a single entry per CDR3 protein. In the table there are hundreds of thousands of distinct CDR3 sequences, 15% to 20% of which are singletons. Inclusion characteristics of ophthalmopathy patients comprised a Clinical Activity Score of at least 3, a NOSPECS grade of at least 4, and duration under 3 months. In making diagnoses, clinical symptoms, serum thyroxine and TRAb, thyroid ultrasound and orbital computed tomography were all used. The data originate from a study of T cells in Graves' hyperthyroidism and ophthalmopathy. Overall study findings and caveats: Most clonotypes that expanded in the thyroid above 0.001 also showed up in blood.

The receptor comes from a man aged 40-55 years with Graves' ophthalmopathy. Sequencing was performed on blood.

The CDR3, as DNA: TGCAGTGCTAGTAGGAGGGGTCCCAATGAGCAGTTCTTC. Its translation is CSASRRGPNEQFF. The chain is built from TRBV20-1 and TRBJ2-1; possible D gene TRBD2, 6 bases. Germline V gene sequence: CDR1 DFQATT, CDR2 SNEGSKA (reference sequence). The CDR3 runs to 13 residues. V lost 3 bases and J 6 bases, leaving 12 bases between the germline ends.